Sequencing of this T cell receptor (beta chain) was carried out in a study of T cells in Graves' hyperthyroidism and ophthalmopathy. The CDR3 totals 16 residues. V was shortened by 2 bases and J by 0 bases, with 12 bases between the two germline ends. Germline V gene data show CDR1 as SGDLS and CDR2 as YYNGEE. Study-wide points: The authors' 13 V-J model separated ophthalmopathy from stable hyperthyroidism. Ophthalmopathy was model-predicted a median about 7.1 months pre-onset. Most thyroid clonotypes with frequency above 0.001 were detected in blood.

About this clonotype itself: The antigen remains unidentified.

The TCR beta CDR3 regions underwent amplification using RNA transcripts as the source. During a first-round RT-PCR of the TCR CDR3, the HTBI primer set was used. Using its own MiXCR run on the multiplex PCR reads, TCRdb lists one record per CDR3 protein. The sample shows some 740,000 distinct CDR3 sequences, around 15% of them seen only once. Not enrolled were patients with uncontrolled infection, other autoimmune disease, pregnancy or lactation. The gene calls are TRBV9 and TRBJ1-3; weak D call: TRBD1 (6 bases). This TCR was recovered from a woman aged 18-35 years with Graves' hyperthyroidism. The specimen sequenced was blood. CDR3 nucleotides: TGTGCCAGCAGCGTCTCGGACAGATCCTCTGGAAACACCATATATTTT. Its translation is CASSVSDRSSGNTIYF.